This is a list of T cell receptor beta chains from one sample in a study of blood T cell repertoires in COVID-19. Assay: immunoSEQ multiplex PCR; the TCRdb copy retains only in-frame clones and omits some. The profile shows some 150,000 clones, roughly 89% of them singletons. The sequencing input was PBMCs or T cells enriched from blood (not recorded which). The receptors come from a woman in her fifties or sixties who had been exposed to COVID-19. Each CDR3 is given with its conserved first and last residue. D genes are given only for firm matches. Expanded clones are given a class, and other clones once, few, many or no size at all.

clone_size: NA; j_call: TRBJ2-7; v_call: TRBV11-2; d_call: TRBD1; cdr3_nt: TGTGCCAGCAGCTTAGATCGGGCAGGGGGCACCTACGAGCAGTACTTC; cdr3_aa: CASSLDRAGGTYEQYF
clone_size: NA; j_call: TRBJ2-6; v_call: TRBV27; d_call: NA; cdr3_nt: TGTGCCAGCAGCCCCCACAGGGCTGGGGCCAACGTCCTGACTTTC; cdr3_aa: CASSPHRAGANVLTF
clone_size: NA; j_call: TRBJ2-1; v_call: TRBV24-1; d_call: NA; cdr3_nt: TGTGCCACCAGTGACCGCAGGGGCGGCGATGAGCAGTTCTTC; cdr3_aa: CATSDRRGGDEQFF
clone_size: once; j_call: TRBJ1-4; v_call: TRBV6-2/TRBV6-3; d_call: NA; cdr3_nt: TGTGCCAGCACCCCCGGGGTCTCGGAGAGAAAACTGTTTTTT; cdr3_aa: CASTPGVSERKLFF
clone_size: NA; j_call: TRBJ1-5; v_call: TRBV7-6; d_call: NA; cdr3_nt: TGTGCCAGCAGCTTAGAGTCAGGGGATCGCCAGCCCCAGCATTTT; cdr3_aa: CASSLESGDRQPQHF
clone_size: NA; j_call: TRBJ1-2; v_call: TRBV19; d_call: NA; cdr3_nt: TGTGCCAGTAGGAGAGGAGCGCGGGGCTACACCTTC; cdr3_aa: CASRRGARGYTF
clone_size: NA; j_call: TRBJ2-7; v_call: TRBV7-2; d_call: TRBD2; cdr3_nt: TGTGCCAGCAGCTTAAGGTTGGGAGGGCTAAGCTACGAGCAGTACTTC; cdr3_aa: CASSLRLGGLSYEQYF
clone_size: NA; j_call: TRBJ2-1; v_call: TRBV12-5; d_call: TRBD2; cdr3_nt: TGTGCTAGTGGTCGTAGCGGGGGGGCAAGAAATGAGCAGTTCTTC; cdr3_aa: CASGRSGGARNEQFF
clone_size: NA; j_call: TRBJ2-2; v_call: TRBV11-3; d_call: NA; cdr3_nt: TGTGCCAGCAGCTTACAGGGTAGTCCCACCGGGGAGCTGTTTTTT; cdr3_aa: CASSLQGSPTGELFF
clone_size: NA; j_call: TRBJ2-1; v_call: TRBV19; d_call: TRBD1; cdr3_nt: TGTGCCAGTAGTCCCACAGGGGGCCACTACAATGAGCAGTTCTTC; cdr3_aa: CASSPTGGHYNEQFF
clone_size: NA; j_call: TRBJ2-1; v_call: TRBV19; d_call: NA; cdr3_nt: TGTGCCAGTAAGGGATTGACAGTAGAGAATGAGCAGTTCTTC; cdr3_aa: CASKGLTVENEQFF
clone_size: once; j_call: TRBJ2-2; v_call: TRBV7-2; d_call: TRBD2; cdr3_nt: TGTGCCAGCAGGAGCGGGGGATGGAGGGCCGGGGAGCTGTTTTTT; cdr3_aa: CASRSGGWRAGELFF
clone_size: NA; j_call: TRBJ2-7; v_call: TRBV27; d_call: TRBD1; cdr3_nt: TGTGCCAGCACCCCCGACAGGGGTTTGTTCGAGCAGTACTTC; cdr3_aa: CASTPDRGLFEQYF
clone_size: NA; j_call: TRBJ2-1; v_call: TRBV9; d_call: NA; cdr3_nt: TGTGCCAGCAGTATCGGGAGCGAATACAATGAGCAGTTCTTC; cdr3_aa: CASSIGSEYNEQFF
clone_size: NA; j_call: TRBJ1-6; v_call: TRBV27; d_call: TRBD1; cdr3_nt: TGTGCCAGCAGTCCCCGGACAGGGCAAGGATCACCCCTCCACTTT; cdr3_aa: CASSPRTGQGSPLHF
clone_size: NA; j_call: TRBJ1-1; v_call: TRBV3-1/TRBV3-2; d_call: NA; cdr3_nt: TGTGCCAGCAGCCCGGTTCCGGTCATGAACACTGAAGCTTTCTTT; cdr3_aa: CASSPVPVMNTEAFF
clone_size: NA; j_call: TRBJ1-1; v_call: TRBV6-5; d_call: TRBD1; cdr3_nt: TGTGCCAGCAGTTACGGGGAAACAGGGGTCACTGAAGCTTTCTTT; cdr3_aa: CASSYGETGVTEAFF
clone_size: NA; j_call: TRBJ2-7; v_call: TRBV6-2/TRBV6-3; d_call: NA; cdr3_nt: TGTGCCAGCAGTCCGCAGGCGTACGAGCAGTACTTC; cdr3_aa: CASSPQAYEQYF
clone_size: NA; j_call: TRBJ2-3; v_call: TRBV29-1; d_call: NA; cdr3_nt: TGCAGCGCCTTGGGGGGGGCCACAGATACGCAGTATTTT; cdr3_aa: CSALGGATDTQYF
clone_size: NA; j_call: TRBJ2-7; v_call: TRBV6-5; d_call: NA; cdr3_nt: TGTGCCAGCAGTTACTCAAGGGGTTCCTACGAGCAGTACTTC; cdr3_aa: CASSYSRGSYEQYF
clone_size: NA; j_call: TRBJ1-2; v_call: TRBV10-3; d_call: NA; cdr3_nt: TGTGCCATCAGTGAGTCCGGGGGACCTTTGAATAATGGCTACACCTTC; cdr3_aa: CAISESGGPLNNGYTF
clone_size: NA; j_call: TRBJ1-2; v_call: TRBV6-5; d_call: TRBD1; cdr3_nt: TGTGCCAGCAGTTACCAGACAGGGGGCCCCTATGGCTACACCTTC; cdr3_aa: CASSYQTGGPYGYTF
clone_size: NA; j_call: TRBJ2-7; v_call: TRBV27; d_call: TRBD2; cdr3_nt: TGTGCCAGCAGTGCGGGACTAGCGGGGAGTGAGCAGTACTTC; cdr3_aa: CASSAGLAGSEQYF
clone_size: NA; j_call: TRBJ1-1; v_call: TRBV9; d_call: NA; cdr3_nt: TGTGCCAGCAGCGTGGGGGGGCAGACTGAAGCTTTCTTT; cdr3_aa: CASSVGGQTEAFF
clone_size: NA; j_call: TRBJ1-6; v_call: TRBV5-4; d_call: TRBD1; cdr3_nt: TGTGCCAGCAGCGGGGGGGACAGGGCTCACTATAATTCACCCCTCCACTTT; cdr3_aa: CASSGGDRAHYNSPLHF
clone_size: NA; j_call: TRBJ2-3; v_call: TRBV27; d_call: NA; cdr3_nt: TGTGCGTTTATGGGGCGCATAAACCCAGATACGCAGTATTTT; cdr3_aa: CAFMGRINPDTQYF
clone_size: NA; j_call: TRBJ2-5; v_call: TRBV5-1; d_call: TRBD2; cdr3_nt: TGCGCCAGCAGCTTCAGGGAGGGGGAGACCCAGTACTTC; cdr3_aa: CASSFREGETQYF
clone_size: NA; j_call: TRBJ1-1; v_call: TRBV20-1; d_call: TRBD1; cdr3_nt: TGCAGTGCTAGAAGGGGGCGAGCTTTCTTT; cdr3_aa: CSARRGRAFF
clone_size: NA; j_call: TRBJ1-2; v_call: TRBV5-1; d_call: NA; cdr3_nt: TGCGCCAGCAGCTTGTTACAGAGCCTGTCCTATGGCTACACCTTC; cdr3_aa: CASSLLQSLSYGYTF
clone_size: NA; j_call: TRBJ1-6; v_call: TRBV6-5; d_call: NA; cdr3_nt: TGTGCCAGCAGTTACGGAGGGGTAGGTAATTCACCCCTCCACTTT; cdr3_aa: CASSYGGVGNSPLHF
clone_size: NA; j_call: TRBJ1-2; v_call: TRBV24-1; d_call: TRBD1; cdr3_nt: TGTGCCACCAGGTATTCCGGGACAGGGCGGCTTCACTATGGCTACACCTTC; cdr3_aa: CATRYSGTGRLHYGYTF
clone_size: NA; j_call: TRBJ2-5; v_call: TRBV10-3; d_call: NA; cdr3_nt: TGTGCCATCAGCGTTTTGGAGACCCAGTACTTC; cdr3_aa: CAISVLETQYF
clone_size: NA; j_call: TRBJ2-1; v_call: TRBV6-5; d_call: NA; cdr3_nt: TGTGCCAGCAGTTCGTACTCCCAGGCAGGGCGGAATGAGCAGTTCTTC; cdr3_aa: CASSSYSQAGRNEQFF
clone_size: NA; j_call: TRBJ2-7; v_call: TRBV10-3; d_call: TRBD1; cdr3_nt: TGTGCCATCAGTGGGACAGGGGGAGCCTACGAGCAGTACTTC; cdr3_aa: CAISGTGGAYEQYF
clone_size: NA; j_call: TRBJ2-7; v_call: TRBV19; d_call: TRBD2; cdr3_nt: TGTGCCAGTAGTACATCTAGCGGGGAACTATACGAGCAGTACTTC; cdr3_aa: CASSTSSGELYEQYF
clone_size: few; j_call: TRBJ1-2; v_call: TRBV11-3; d_call: NA; cdr3_nt: TGTGCCAGCAGCTTAGGTGGGGGGTACTATGGCTACACCTTC; cdr3_aa: CASSLGGGYYGYTF
clone_size: NA; j_call: TRBJ2-2; v_call: TRBV7-9; d_call: NA; cdr3_nt: TGTGCCAGCAGCCAGGGGAGCGGTTTCACCGGGGAGCTGTTTTTT; cdr3_aa: CASSQGSGFTGELFF
clone_size: NA; j_call: TRBJ2-4; v_call: TRBV9; d_call: TRBD2; cdr3_nt: TGTGCCAGCAGCGCAACTAGCGGGACCTCCAAAAACATTCAGTACTTC; cdr3_aa: CASSATSGTSKNIQYF
clone_size: NA; j_call: TRBJ2-1; v_call: TRBV15; d_call: TRBD2; cdr3_nt: TGTGCCACCAGCAGAGGGGTAACGGGGGGCTCCTACAATGAGCAGTTCTTC; cdr3_aa: CATSRGVTGGSYNEQFF
clone_size: once; j_call: TRBJ2-7; v_call: TRBV19; d_call: NA; cdr3_nt: TGTGCCAGTAGTATGGCTAGCGCGGCCTACGAGCAGTACTTC; cdr3_aa: CASSMASAAYEQYF
clone_size: NA; j_call: TRBJ1-3; v_call: TRBV27; d_call: NA; cdr3_nt: TGTGCCAGCAGTTTTAAGGGGCCCCTCTCTGGAAACACCATATATTTT; cdr3_aa: CASSFKGPLSGNTIYF
clone_size: NA; j_call: TRBJ2-2; v_call: TRBV5-1; d_call: NA; cdr3_nt: TGCGCCAGCAGCCACGGGACTTTCAACACCGGGGAGCTGTTTTTT; cdr3_aa: CASSHGTFNTGELFF
clone_size: NA; j_call: TRBJ1-2; v_call: TRBV6-1; d_call: NA; cdr3_nt: TGTGCCAGCAGTGAATCAGGGTTCGGAAACTATGGCTACACCTTC; cdr3_aa: CASSESGFGNYGYTF
clone_size: NA; j_call: TRBJ2-7; v_call: TRBV5-1; d_call: NA; cdr3_nt: TGCGCCAGCAGACCCAGGGGTCGTTACGAGCAGTACTTC; cdr3_aa: CASRPRGRYEQYF
clone_size: NA; j_call: TRBJ2-3; v_call: TRBV5-1; d_call: NA; cdr3_nt: TGCGCCAGCAGCTTGGACAGGCCCTCAGATACGCAGTATTTT; cdr3_aa: CASSLDRPSDTQYF
clone_size: NA; j_call: TRBJ1-1; v_call: TRBV29-1; d_call: NA; cdr3_nt: TGCAGCGTTGCCCCTACAGGGATGAACACTGAAGCTTTCTTT; cdr3_aa: CSVAPTGMNTEAFF
clone_size: NA; j_call: TRBJ2-2; v_call: TRBV3-1/TRBV3-2; d_call: NA; cdr3_nt: TGTGCCAGCAGCCAACGGGGCGGGGCCACCGGGGAGCTGTTTTTT; cdr3_aa: CASSQRGGATGELFF
clone_size: NA; j_call: TRBJ2-7; v_call: TRBV5-4; d_call: NA; cdr3_nt: TGTGCCAGCAGCCGGGACACCGATAGCTACGAGCAGTACTTC; cdr3_aa: CASSRDTDSYEQYF
clone_size: NA; j_call: TRBJ2-1; v_call: TRBV5-1; d_call: NA; cdr3_nt: TGCGCCAGCAGCGTGAGCGGCGGACTGTACAATGAGCAGTTCTTC; cdr3_aa: CASSVSGGLYNEQFF
clone_size: NA; j_call: TRBJ2-3; v_call: TRBV12-5; d_call: NA; cdr3_nt: TGTGCTAGTGGTTTGGGCGGGACAGCCACAGATACGCAGTATTTT; cdr3_aa: CASGLGGTATDTQYF
clone_size: NA; j_call: TRBJ1-2; v_call: TRBV6-1; d_call: NA; cdr3_nt: TGTGCCAGCAGTGAAGCCGGCTATGGCTACACCTTC; cdr3_aa: CASSEAGYGYTF